Shown below are 8 T cell receptor beta chains from a single sample sequenced in a study of graft-versus-host responses after intestinal transplantation (dated by TCRdb to the early 2020s). These receptors' targets are unknown. Library preparation used the immunoSEQ multiplex PCR assay. The source is immuneACCESS, and TCRdb retained only in-frame sequences with V and J called. Part of the clones is not carried over; for the studies checked, unresolved V genes explain less than half of this, and the remainder is unexplained. In all, the sample holds about 85,000 clones, and about four fifths of those were seen once. The ten largest clones capture 0.65% to 0.95% of the sample. The time point label here, explained by the study, means: cells obtained before transplantation from donor or recipient. Here the sequenced sample was unstimulated CD4+ T cells sorted from spleen or lymph node cells, taken before intestinal transplant. The receptor source for this set is a human donor who received an intestinal transplant.

This chain joins TRBV21-1 and TRBJ2-7; TRBD2, the table's D call, lacks a check against the DNA. TRBV21-1 is annotated as a pseudogene. This CDR3 contains 14 residues. CDR3 nucleotides: TGTGCCAGCAGCAATCGCGGGTCACCCTACGAGCAGTACTTC. This codes for CASSNRGSPYEQYF.

This clone occurred a few times. The chain uses TRBV6-6 and TRBJ2-1; maybe TRBD2 (7 bases). Germline values: CDR1 MNHNY, CDR2 SVGAGI (reference sequence). V gave up 2 bases and J gave up 9 bases, with 11 bases separating them. The CDR3 covers 13 residues. The DNA for the CDR3 is TGTGCCAGCAGTTACGCGGGGGCAAGTGAGCAGTTCTTC. Its translation is CASSYAGASEQFF.

J is TRBJ1-5 and V is TRBV28; 8 bases fit TRBD1. Germline loops: CDR1 MDHEN, CDR2 SYDVKM. The V and J ends lost 6 bases and 4 bases, in that order; junction bases with no gene match: 8. The CDR3 has 15 amino acids. The CDR3 region is CASRPTGAGNQPQHF. CDR3 nucleotide sequence: TGTGCCAGCAGACCGACAGGGGCTGGGAATCAGCCCCAGCATTTT.

The rearrangement links TRBV15 to TRBJ1-3; no firm D call. Germline assignment: CDR1 LNHNV and CDR2 YYDKDF (reference sequence). CDR3 length equals 14 residues. Trimming took 1 base from V and 0 from J, leaving 4 bases between them. The CDR3 bases are TGTGCCACCAGCAGAGGTAGCTCTGGAAACACCATATATTTT. It translates to CATSRGSSGNTIYF. The entire variable domain, with the rest obtained from reference TRBV15 and TRBJ1-3, is as follows: DAMVIQNPRYQVTQFGKPVTLSCSQTLNHNVMYWYQQKSSQAPKLLFHYYDKDFNNEADTPDNFQSRRPNTSFCFLDIRSPGLGDTAMYLCATSRGSSGNTIYFGEGSWLTVV.

This chain uses TRBV5-1 with TRBJ1-6; D unclear. There are 13 residues in the CDR3. V was cut by 4 bases and J by 14 bases, with 16 bases left in between. Germline CDR1 and CDR2: SGHRS and YFSETQ. CDR3 nucleotides: TGCGCCAGCAGCGTAGTGCCGTCCGGTTCCCTCCACTTT. This sequence encodes CASSVVPSGSLHF. The full variable domain, with the rest looked up from reference TRBV5-1 and TRBJ1-6, is KAGVTQTPRYLIKTRGQQVTLSCSPISGHRSVSWYQQTPGQGLQFLFEYFSETQRNKGNFPGRFSGRQFSNSRSEMNVSTLELGDSALYLCASSVVPSGSLHFGNGTRLTVT.

The CDR3 reads CASSPQQPAGRDEQFF. As DNA, the CDR3 is TGCGCCAGCAGCCCTCAACAGCCGGCAGGGAGGGATGAGCAGTTCTTC. The chain links TRBV5-1 to TRBJ2-1, with 7 positions matching TRBD2. CDR1 is SGHRS and CDR2 is YFSETQ in the germline V gene. J gave up 8 bases and V 4 bases, and 15 bases lay outside the gene matches. This CDR3 contains 16 residues.

V usage is TRBV5-1 and J usage is TRBJ2-4, with TRBD2 identical over 8 bases. The length of the CDR3 is 14 residues. Germline V lookup: CDR1 SGHRS, CDR2 YFSETQ. V lost 3 bases and J lost 11; bases outside the gene matches: 10. The CDR3 DNA follows: TGCGCCAGCAGCTACGAACCCGGGACTAGGGTTCAGTACTTC. It specifies CASSYEPGTRVQYF.

The V and J genes are TRBV19 and TRBJ1-2; 7 bases map to TRBD1. The CDR3 sequence is 14 residues long. The V gene end was trimmed by 4 bases and the J gene end by 4 bases; junction bases not matched to a gene: 6. Germline values: CDR1 LNHDA, CDR2 SQIVND (reference sequence). CDR3: CASSSGGGIYGYTF. In DNA form, the CDR3 reads TGTGCCAGTAGTAGTGGAGGGGGCATCTATGGCTACACCTTC.